The clone carrying this T cell receptor (beta chain) was recorded a few times. The data were taken from a study of blood T cell repertoires in COVID-19. The overall study: Whether acute or convalescent, the COVID-19 samples came from the United States, Italy and Spain. Nucleic acid was either cDNA or gDNA, and it came from T cells, B-cell-depleted T cells, or PBMCs.

The CDR3 covers 14 residues. Germline loops: CDR1 SGHRS, CDR2 YFSETQ. Trimming took off 4 bases at V and 6 bases at J, with 14 bases between the two ends. Original handling: Reference gene primers were amplified, and this amplification served to estimate nucleated cell counts. Clones were read by immunoSEQ multiplex PCR, and TCRdb kept only the in-frame ones, dropping some. That table furnishes V, J and clone size, whereas the DNA furnished D and trimming. The repertoire consists of fewer than 250,000 clones, with around 87% occurring once and the leading ten covering 3%. Sample: peripheral blood. This sequence joins TRBV5-1 and TRBJ2-1; no firm D call. The receptor was isolated from a man in his fifties or sixties with acute or convalescent COVID-19. CDR3 sequence reads: CASSTEQTSNEQFF. The DNA of the CDR3 is TGCGCCAGCAGCACGGAACAGACGAGCAATGAGCAGTTCTTC.